These T cell receptor beta chains were read from a single sample in a study of blood T cell repertoires in COVID-19. Sequencing was performed with immunoSEQ multiplex PCR; in TCRdb, only in-frame clones are kept and a portion is missing. This table has 11,000 or so clones, 70% to 85% appearing once. Sequenced material: peripheral blood. Source of these receptors: a man in his fifties or sixties with COVID-19, enrolled during active disease. Each CDR3 is given with its conserved first and last residue. The D gene is left open where the match is weak. The size of a clone is reported for some rows only, either as once, few or many, or as a class for expanded clones.

>TRBJ1-3|TRBD1|TRBV7-9|NA
TGTGCCAGCAGCTTGCGACAGGGGGCTGGAAACACCATATATTTT
CASSLRQGAGNTIYF
>TRBJ2-7|TRBD2|TRBV29-1|NA
TGCAGCGTTGAAGATGGGACTAGCGGGGGGCTTTCCTACGAGCAGTACTTC
CSVEDGTSGGLSYEQYF
>TRBJ1-3|NA|TRBV7-2|NA
TGTGCCAGCAGCCCCGGGGGCTCTGGAAACACCATATATTTT
CASSPGGSGNTIYF
>TRBJ1-5|NA|TRBV27|once
TGTGCCAGCAGTTCCCGGACGGCGGCGGGGTTGCCCCAGCATTTT
CASSSRTAAGLPQHF
>TRBJ1-1|NA|TRBV2|NA
TGTGCCAGCAGTGAACTCCCGAACACTGAAGCTTTCTTT
CASSELPNTEAFF
>TRBJ1-1|NA|TRBV10-3|few
TGTGCCATCAGGGATGGGGGCGCCCGCTCGTCAGCTTTCTTT
CAIRDGGARSSAFF
>TRBJ1-2|TRBD1|TRBV5-4|NA
TGTGCCAGCAGCGCCTACCTTACAGGGGGCTATGGCTACACCTTC
CASSAYLTGGYGYTF
>TRBJ2-1|TRBD2|TRBV28|NA
TGTGCCAGCAGTTGGGCTAGCGGGAGTGTCAATGAGCAGTTCTTC
CASSWASGSVNEQFF
>TRBJ2-5|TRBD2|TRBV4-3|NA
TGCGCCAGCAGCCTGGGGGACGGGACTAGGAGGGAGACCCAGTACTTC
CASSLGDGTRRETQYF
>TRBJ2-5|NA|TRBV11-1|NA
TGTGCCAGCAGCCGTACAGGGAATAGGGAGACCCAGTACTTC
CASSRTGNRETQYF
>TRBJ1-1|TRBD1|TRBV5-1|NA
TGCGCCAGCAGCTTTGGACGAGGGGGCGACACTGAAGCTTTCTTT
CASSFGRGGDTEAFF
>TRBJ1-1|NA|TRBV2|NA
TGTGCCAGCAGCAAGAGGTCGGGGGAAGCGAACACTGAAGCTTTCTTT
CASSKRSGEANTEAFF
>TRBJ1-6|NA|TRBV7-3|NA
TGTGCCAGCAGCTTATCAGGGAATTCACCCCTCCACTTT
CASSLSGNSPLHF
>TRBJ2-2|NA|TRBV5-1|NA
TGCGCCAGCAGCGCCTTAGCGAACACCGGGGAGCTGTTTTTT
CASSALANTGELFF
>TRBJ2-6|TRBD1|TRBV5-1|NA
TGCGCCACCAAAACGGGGGACAGGGGGCTAGGGGCCAACGTCCTGACTTTC
CATKTGDRGLGANVLTF
>TRBJ2-3|NA|TRBV18|NA
TGTGCCAGCTCACCACCGGAGTTAAGTACAGATACGCAGTATTTT
CASSPPELSTDTQYF
>TRBJ2-3|TRBD2|TRBV6-6|few
TGTGCCAGCAGTCGGACTAGCGGGGGGTACACAGATACGCAGTATTTT
CASSRTSGGYTDTQYF
>TRBJ2-4|TRBD1|TRBV29-1|NA
TGCAGCGCAAATGGACAGGGCAACAACATTCAGTACTTC
CSANGQGNNIQYF
>TRBJ1-1|TRBD1|TRBV11-2|few
TGTGCCAGCAGCTTTTCGGACAGGGGAACTGAAGCTTTCTTT
CASSFSDRGTEAFF
>TRBJ2-1|NA|TRBV28|NA
TGTGCCAGCAGTTCTCCTAGCGATGGTGGCAATGAGCAGTTCTTC
CASSSPSDGGNEQFF
>TRBJ2-7|TRBD1|TRBV6-5|NA
TGTGCCAGCAGACACCGGGACAGGGGGCGCAACGAGCAGTACTTC
CASRHRDRGRNEQYF
>TRBJ1-4|NA|TRBV14|NA
TGTGCCAGCAGCCAAGGGATAACAGGGATCGGCGAAAAACTGTTTTTT
CASSQGITGIGEKLFF
>TRBJ1-2|NA|TRBV2|NA
TGTGCCAGCAGTGGAGCAATAGCTGGCTACACCTTC
CASSGAIAGYTF
>TRBJ2-3|TRBD2|TRBV29-1|NA
TGCAGCGTTGTCGGGACTAGCGAAAGGAGAAGCACAGATACGCAGTATTTT
CSVVGTSERRSTDTQYF
>TRBJ2-1|NA|TRBV27|NA
TGTGCCAGCAGTCCCGGGATGACCGAAGCCTACAATGAGCAGTTCTTC
CASSPGMTEAYNEQFF
>TRBJ2-5|NA|TRBV9|few
TGTGCCAGCAGCGGGACAGTCCAAGAGACCCAGTACTTC
CASSGTVQETQYF
>TRBJ1-3|TRBD1|TRBV5-1|medium-sized
TGCGCCAGCAGCGACCCAGGGGGTTCTGGAAACACCATATATTTT
CASSDPGGSGNTIYF
>TRBJ1-4|TRBD1|TRBV9|few
TGTGCCAGCAGCACAGGGGCAACTAATGAAAAACTGTTTTTT
CASSTGATNEKLFF
>TRBJ2-1|NA|TRBV5-6|NA
TGTGCCAGCAGCCTCCCCTGGGGGGGGGCGAATGAGCAGTTCTTC
CASSLPWGGANEQFF
>TRBJ1-2|TRBD1|TRBV5-4|NA
TGTGCCAGCAGCTTGGCCGGGACAGGGGGCAAAGGCTACACCTTC
CASSLAGTGGKGYTF
>TRBJ2-5|NA|TRBV7-9|NA
TGTGCCAGCAGCTTAGGGCCGAGGGGGTTACGGGAGACCCAGTACTTC
CASSLGPRGLRETQYF
>TRBJ1-4|TRBD1|TRBV5-1|NA
TGCGCCAGCAGCTTGACAGGGGATCATCCAACTAATGAAAAACTGTTTTTT
CASSLTGDHPTNEKLFF
>TRBJ1-2|NA|TRBV19|NA
TGTGCCAGTAGTATCAGTGCGACTGGGAACTATGGCTACACCTTC
CASSISATGNYGYTF
>TRBJ2-5|TRBD2|TRBV11-2|NA
TGTGCCAGCAGCTTTGTAGCGGGGCATCAAGAGACCCAGTACTTC
CASSFVAGHQETQYF
>TRBJ1-2|NA|TRBV12-3/TRBV12-4|few
TGTGCCAGCAGTTTAGGTATGGGAGGAGGCTACACCTTC
CASSLGMGGGYTF
>TRBJ1-2|TRBD1|TRBV24-1|NA
TGTGCCACCAGTGACCCGTCGGGGCTGCAGGGGGCTCCTGGCTACACCTTC
CATSDPSGLQGAPGYTF
>TRBJ1-5|NA|TRBV7-6|NA
TGTGCCAGCAGCTCCTTCACGGGCAATCAGCCCCAGCATTTT
CASSSFTGNQPQHF
>TRBJ2-5|TRBD2|TRBV7-9|NA
TGTGCCAGCAGCTTGTCGACTAGCTTAGAGACCCAGTACTTC
CASSLSTSLETQYF
>TRBJ1-2|NA|TRBV28|once
TGTGCCAGCAGGCCGGCTACAGGCTATGGCTACACCTTC
CASRPATGYGYTF
>TRBJ2-5|TRBD2|TRBV2|NA
TGTGCCAGCAGTCTAGTCCGGGAGGCGCTAGAGACCCAGTACTTC
CASSLVREALETQYF
>TRBJ1-6|NA|TRBV12-5|NA
TGTGCTAGTGGTTTGGTACCCCCGGGGGGGAGTTTTACCCCCCTCCACTTT
CASGLVPPGGSFTPLHF
>TRBJ2-1|TRBD2|TRBV3-1/TRBV3-2|NA
TGTGCCAGCAGCCATCTAGCGGGATTTCTCAACAATGAGCAGTTCTTC
CASSHLAGFLNNEQFF
>TRBJ2-5|NA|TRBV7-7|NA
TGTGCTAGCAGCTCCGTCTCCCTGCAAGAGACCCAGTACTTC
CASSSVSLQETQYF
>TRBJ2-6|NA|TRBV4-2|NA
TGTGCCAGCAGCCAAGATCTCCGCTCTGGGGCCAACGTCCTGACTTTC
CASSQDLRSGANVLTF
>TRBJ2-3|TRBD1|TRBV5-1|NA
TGCGCCAGCAGCCAGACAGGGTTAAGCACAGATACGCAGTATTTT
CASSQTGLSTDTQYF
>TRBJ2-7|NA|TRBV12-5|NA
TGTGCTAGTGGTTTCCGGGACATTTACGAGCAGTACTTC
CASGFRDIYEQYF
>TRBJ1-2|NA|TRBV30|NA
TGTGCCTGGAGTGTCGAGGCTGGCTACACCTTC
CAWSVEAGYTF
>TRBJ2-7|TRBD1|TRBV5-4|few
TGTGCCAGCGAGGGACAGGGACGAAGGGAGCAGTACTTC
CASEGQGRREQYF
>TRBJ1-6|NA|TRBV10-1|NA
TGCGCCAGCCTGTGTTTCGGTTCACCCCTCCACTTT
CASLCFGSPLHF
>TRBJ1-1|NA|TRBV7-9|medium-sized
TGTGCCAGCAGCCTCGAACGAGGCACTGAAGCTTTCTTT
CASSLERGTEAFF
>TRBJ2-3|NA|TRBV4-1|NA
TGCGCCAGCAGCCAAGATCCGGGGTGGACAGATACGCAGTATTTT
CASSQDPGWTDTQYF
>TRBJ1-4|NA|TRBV19|NA
TGTGCCCCCAGCGGAGAAAAACTGTTTTTT
CAPSGEKLFF
>TRBJ1-1|NA|TRBV5-1|few
TGCGCCAGCAGCCCTGAACGGCGGAGCGGCACTGAAGCTTTCTTT
CASSPERRSGTEAFF
>TRBJ1-6|NA|TRBV28|NA
TGTGCCAGCAGTTTCGCTCAGAATAATTCACCCCTCCACTTT
CASSFAQNNSPLHF
>TRBJ2-1|NA|TRBV19|NA
TGTGCCAGTAGTATTCTGGGAGGACCATACAATGAGCAGTTCTTC
CASSILGGPYNEQFF
>TRBJ2-3|NA|TRBV9|NA
TGTGCCAGCAGCGTAGAGACACCAGATACGCAGTATTTT
CASSVETPDTQYF
>TRBJ1-2|NA|TRBV2|NA
TGTGCCAGCAAACCCGAGGCTAATTCGAAATATGGCTACACCTTC
CASKPEANSKYGYTF